This T cell receptor beta chain stems from a study of blood T cells in healthy people across ages. The use of a sample-barcoded 5' primer and a J-beta primer mix characterized a second PCR of about 7 to 12 cycles. Every sample gave at least 3 million paired-end reads containing CDR3. TCRdb reprocessed the 5' RACE reads with MiXCR, giving one entry per CDR3 protein. The table has about 680,000 distinct CDR3 sequences, roughly 49% seen once; the top ten hold around a third. The specimen was blood. The receptor was isolated from a woman aged 55-75 years in good health.

The CDR3 nucleotides are TGTGCCAGCAGTTTAGGTCAGGGGCGGGTCAATGAGCAGTACTTC. It translates to CASSLGQGRVNEQYF. The V call is TRBV12-3 or TRBV12-4, the J call TRBJ2-7, with D possibly TRBD1 on 6 matching bases. The CDR3 sequence is 15 residues long. Trimming cost V 1 base and J 7 bases, with 17 bases left between them.